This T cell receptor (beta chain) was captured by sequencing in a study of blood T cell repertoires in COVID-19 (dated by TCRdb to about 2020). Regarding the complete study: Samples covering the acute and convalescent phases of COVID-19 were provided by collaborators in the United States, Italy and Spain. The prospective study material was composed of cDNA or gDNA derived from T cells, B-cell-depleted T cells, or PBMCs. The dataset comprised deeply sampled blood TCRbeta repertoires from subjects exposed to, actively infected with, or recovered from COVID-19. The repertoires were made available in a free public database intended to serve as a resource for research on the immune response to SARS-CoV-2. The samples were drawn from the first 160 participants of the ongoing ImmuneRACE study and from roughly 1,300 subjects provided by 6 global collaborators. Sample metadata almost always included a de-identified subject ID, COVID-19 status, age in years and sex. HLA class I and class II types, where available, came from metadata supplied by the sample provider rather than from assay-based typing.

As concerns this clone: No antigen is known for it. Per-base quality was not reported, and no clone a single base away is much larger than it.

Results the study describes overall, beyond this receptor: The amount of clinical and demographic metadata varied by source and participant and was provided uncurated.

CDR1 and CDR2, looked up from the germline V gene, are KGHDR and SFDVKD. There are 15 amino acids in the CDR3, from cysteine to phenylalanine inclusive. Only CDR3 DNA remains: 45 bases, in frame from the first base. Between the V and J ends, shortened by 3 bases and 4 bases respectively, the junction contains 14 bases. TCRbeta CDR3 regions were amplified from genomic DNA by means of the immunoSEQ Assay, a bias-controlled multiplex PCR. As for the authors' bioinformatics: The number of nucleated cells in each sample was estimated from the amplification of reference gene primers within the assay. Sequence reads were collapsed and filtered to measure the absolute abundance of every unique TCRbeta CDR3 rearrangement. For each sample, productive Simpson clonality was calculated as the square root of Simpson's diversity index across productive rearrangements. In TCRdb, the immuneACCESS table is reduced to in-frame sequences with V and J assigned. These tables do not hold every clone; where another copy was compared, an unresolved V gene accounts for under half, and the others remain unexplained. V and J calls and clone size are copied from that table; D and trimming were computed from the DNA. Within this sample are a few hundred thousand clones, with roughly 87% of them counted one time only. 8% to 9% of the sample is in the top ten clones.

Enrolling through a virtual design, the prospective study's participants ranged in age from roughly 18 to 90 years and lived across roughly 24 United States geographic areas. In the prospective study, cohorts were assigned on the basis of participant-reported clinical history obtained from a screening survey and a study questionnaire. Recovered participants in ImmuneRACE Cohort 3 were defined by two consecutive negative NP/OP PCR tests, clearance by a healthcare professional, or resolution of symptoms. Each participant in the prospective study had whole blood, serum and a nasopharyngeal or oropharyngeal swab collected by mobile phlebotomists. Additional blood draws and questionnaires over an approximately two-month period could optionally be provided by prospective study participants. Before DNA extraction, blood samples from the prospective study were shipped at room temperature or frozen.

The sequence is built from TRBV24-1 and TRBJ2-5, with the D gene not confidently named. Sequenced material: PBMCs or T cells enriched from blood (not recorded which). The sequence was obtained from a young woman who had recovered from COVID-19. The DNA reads TGTGCCACCAGTGATCCAGCAGCGCTGGGAGAGACCCAGTACTTC. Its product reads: CATSDPAALGETQYF.